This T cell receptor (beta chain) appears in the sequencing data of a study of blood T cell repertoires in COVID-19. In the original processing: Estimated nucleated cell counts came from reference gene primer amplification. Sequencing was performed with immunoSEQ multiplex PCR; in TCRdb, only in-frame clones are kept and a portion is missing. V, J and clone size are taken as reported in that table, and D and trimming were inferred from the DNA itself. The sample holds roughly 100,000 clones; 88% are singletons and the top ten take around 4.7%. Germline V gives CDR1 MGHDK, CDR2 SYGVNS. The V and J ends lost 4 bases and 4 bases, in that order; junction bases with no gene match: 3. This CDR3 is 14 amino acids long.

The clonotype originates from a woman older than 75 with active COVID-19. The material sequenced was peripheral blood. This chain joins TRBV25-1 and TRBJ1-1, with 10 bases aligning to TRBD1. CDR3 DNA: TGTGCCAGCAGTGGGGACAGGGGCCTCACTGAAGCTTTCTTT. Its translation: CASSGDRGLTEAFF.